This T cell receptor beta chain appears in the sequencing data of a study of blood T cell repertoires in COVID-19. Participant age was about 18 to 89 years, and participants resided in 24 US areas. J lost 2 bases, V lost 4 bases, and 14 bases had no gene match. The CDR3 covers 18 residues. Only in-frame clones appear in the TCRdb table, and some are missing; sequencing was by immunoSEQ multiplex PCR. This table has approximately 360,000 clones, approximately 88% appearing once. Sequencing used PBMCs or T cells enriched from blood (not recorded which). This sequence was found in a woman aged 25 to 39 with acute COVID-19. The chain carries TRBV5-3 and TRBJ2-3; 9 bases line up with TRBD2. TRBV5-3 is an ORF; its function is uncertain. The CDR3 is CARSSTGTSFGATDTQYF. The CDR3 bases are TGTGCCAGAAGCAGTACCGGGACTAGCTTTGGGGCCACAGATACGCAGTATTTT.